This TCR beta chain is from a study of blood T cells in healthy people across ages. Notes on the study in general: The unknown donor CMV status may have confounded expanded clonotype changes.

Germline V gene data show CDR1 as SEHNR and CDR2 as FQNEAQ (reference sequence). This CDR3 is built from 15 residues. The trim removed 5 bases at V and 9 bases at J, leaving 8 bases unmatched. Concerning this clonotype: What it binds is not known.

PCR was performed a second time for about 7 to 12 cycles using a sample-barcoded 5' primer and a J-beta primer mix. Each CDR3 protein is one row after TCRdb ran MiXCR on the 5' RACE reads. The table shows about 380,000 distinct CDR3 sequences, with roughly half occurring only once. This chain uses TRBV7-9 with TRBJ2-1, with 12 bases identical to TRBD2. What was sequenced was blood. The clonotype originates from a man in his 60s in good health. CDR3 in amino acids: CASSLSSGRAGEQFF. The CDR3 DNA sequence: TGTGCCAGCAGCCTTTCTAGCGGGAGGGCCGGTGAGCAGTTCTTC.